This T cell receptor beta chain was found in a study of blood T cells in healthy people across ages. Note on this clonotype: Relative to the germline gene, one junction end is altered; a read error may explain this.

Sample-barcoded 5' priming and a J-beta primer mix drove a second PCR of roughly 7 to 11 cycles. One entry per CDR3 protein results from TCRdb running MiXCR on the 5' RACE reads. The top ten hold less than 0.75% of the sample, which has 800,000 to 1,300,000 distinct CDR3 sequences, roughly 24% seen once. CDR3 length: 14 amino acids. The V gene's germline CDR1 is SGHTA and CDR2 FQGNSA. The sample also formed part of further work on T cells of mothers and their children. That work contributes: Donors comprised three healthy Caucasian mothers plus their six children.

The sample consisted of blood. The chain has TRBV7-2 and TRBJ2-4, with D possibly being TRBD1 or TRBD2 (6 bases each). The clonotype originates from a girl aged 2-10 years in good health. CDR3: CASSLGGLKNIQYF. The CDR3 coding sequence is TGTGCCAGCAGTTTAGGGGGGCTCAAAAACATTCAGTACTTC.